What follows are 32 T cell receptor beta chains derived from one specimen sequenced in a study of molecular identifiers for immune sequencing clone quantification. TCRdb redid the calling of the PCR reads with MiXCR, one entry per CDR3 protein. The table shows approximately 97,000 distinct CDR3 sequences, with approximately 24% occurring only once. The sample taken for sequencing was naive CD8+ T cells from blood, with Jurkat cell RNA spiked in. Subset here: FACS-sorted CD8+CD4-CCR7+CD45RA+ naive T cells. Every receptor here comes from a human donor in good health. Some libraries in this study had Jurkat cell RNA spiked in.

V gene TRBV4-3 combines with J gene TRBJ1-2; 7 positions agree with TRBD1. Germline assignment: CDR1 LGHNA and CDR2 YSLEER. The CDR3 spans 15 residues. V trimming: 4 bases; J trimming: 0 bases; junction bases outside the gene matches: 5. This chain's CDR3 is CASSRHRGTNYGYTF. DNA for the CDR3: TGCGCCAGCAGCCGACACAGGGGTACTAACTATGGCTACACCTTC.

This clonotype was detected many times. The chain couples TRBV29-1 to TRBJ1-2, with no clear D. The CDR3 contains 13 residues. Germline V lookup: CDR1 SQVTM, CDR2 ANQGSEA. V was trimmed by 5 bases and J by 2 bases, leaving 12 bases between them. In DNA, the CDR3 is TGCAGCGTTTACCTCGTCCCAAACTATGGCTACACCTTC. Its protein product is CSVYLVPNYGYTF.

The table lists this clonotype with many counts. V usage is TRBV29-1 and J usage is TRBJ2-3; possible D gene TRBD1, 6 bases. The germline gives CDR1 SQVTM, CDR2 ANQGSEA. V gave up 1 base and J gave up 6 bases, with 17 bases separating them. This CDR3 has 15 residues. CDR3 nucleotides: TGCAGCGTTGAAGGAGCATTGGGGGCGGCGGATACGCAGTATTTT. Protein sequence: CSVEGALGAADTQYF.

For the CDR3, the DNA is TGTGCCAGCAGTGAAGTAACGGAAAGCTACGAGCAGTACTTC. It codes for CASSEVTESYEQYF. V gene TRBV6-1 combines with J gene TRBJ2-7; D is unresolved. The germline CDR1 and CDR2 sequences are MNHNS and SASEGT. The CDR3 loop spans 14 amino acids. V gave up 1 base and J gave up 3 bases, with 10 bases separating them.

A remark on this clonotype: A much larger clone lies a single base off, so this may be a read error. The V call is TRBV6-5, the J call TRBJ1-1; possible D gene TRBD1, 6 bases. This CDR3 is 13 amino acids long. Germline CDR1 and CDR2: MNHEY and SVGAGI. Here the CDR3 reads CASSYPMGAEASF. CDR3 sequence (DNA): TGTGCCAGCAGTTATCCCATGGGGGCCGAAGCTTCCTTT.

This clonotype was observed many times. The chain carries TRBV24-1 and TRBJ2-3; 8 positions match TRBD1. This CDR3 is 16 amino acids long. Germline lookup yields CDR1 KGHDR and CDR2 SFDVKD. V gave up 4 bases and J gave up 0 bases; unmatched junction bases: 5. The CDR3 sequence: CATSDGTGTSTDTQYF. The CDR3 coding sequence is TGTGCCACCAGTGACGGGACAGGTACTAGCACAGATACGCAGTATTTT.

This clonotype occurred many times. V is TRBV5-5 and J is TRBJ1-5, with D perhaps matching TRBD1 (5 bases). V lost 0 bases, J lost 8 bases, and 15 bases lay in between. CDR3 length: 15 amino acids. Germline-derived CDR1 and CDR2 are SGHKS and YYEKEE (reference sequence). DNA for the CDR3: TGTGCCAGCAGCTTGGGGCAGGGACGGTTCGAGCCCCAGCATTTT. Amino acids: CASSLGQGRFEPQHF.

This clonotype was seen a handful of times. The chain employs TRBV28 and TRBJ1-2; possible D gene TRBD1, 5 bases. Germline CDR1 MDHEN, CDR2 SYDVKM. CDR3 length equals 17 residues. Trimming left V 6 bases short and J 3 bases short, with 23 bases between. The CDR3 bases are TGTGCCAGCAGACATAGGTACGGGGCCCTTAGGCACTATGGCTACACCTTC. Translating it yields CASRHRYGALRHYGYTF.

This clonotype was counted ten times or more. The chain joins TRBV12-3 or TRBV12-4 to TRBJ2-3, with 10 bases aligning to TRBD2. With V trimmed by 8 bases and J by 3 bases, 8 bases remained unmatched. The CDR3 has 15 amino acids. For the CDR3, the DNA is TGTGCCAGCCGATCTAGCGGGGGTGAAACAGATACGCAGTATTTT. It is translated as CASRSSGGETDTQYF.

On this clonotype: This may be a read error: a much more frequent sequence differs by one nucleotide. This chain links TRBV20-1 with TRBJ2-2; TRBD1 is a possible D gene (5 bases). This CDR3 has 16 residues. Trimming stripped 3 bases from V and 3 bases from J, with 17 bases between. Germline CDR1 reads DFQATT; CDR2 reads SNEGSKA (reference sequence). The CDR3 here is CSASVHQGWDTGELFF. The CDR3 bases are TGCAGTGCTAGCGTTCACCAGGGCTGGGACACCGGGGAGCTGTTTTTT.

CDR3 bases: TGTGCCAGCAACTACCGTTTTGGCACCGACAATGAGCAGTTCTTC. It encodes CASNYRFGTDNEQFF. This chain uses TRBV7-9 with TRBJ2-1, with unresolved D. Germline values: CDR1 SEHNR, CDR2 FQNEAQ (reference sequence). The CDR3 totals 15 residues. The ends were cut back, 7 bases at V and 5 bases at J, with 18 bases in the middle.

This chain joins TRBV7-9 and TRBJ2-5, with D possibly TRBD2 on 6 matching bases. Trimming took 8 bases from V and 5 from J, leaving 18 bases between them. Germline V CDR1 and CDR2: SEHNR, FQNEAQ (reference sequence). The CDR3 loop spans 14 amino acids. The CDR3 spells CASSASAGLETQYF. The CDR3, as DNA: TGTGCCAGCTCGGCTAGCGCGGGGTTGGAGACCCAGTACTTC.

This clonotype has just a few counts. The chain has TRBV5-5 and TRBJ2-7; D is ambiguous. The CDR3 consists of 15 residues. The V and J ends lost 2 bases and 2 bases respectively, with 14 bases between them. The germline gives CDR1 SGHKS, CDR2 YYEKEE (reference sequence). CDR3 loop: CASSLDPGATYEQYF. Written as DNA, the CDR3 is TGTGCCAGCAGCTTAGATCCAGGAGCAACCTACGAGCAGTACTTC.

Worth noting for this clonotype: A much larger clone is a single base away; this may be a read error. The rearrangement links TRBV27 to TRBJ2-3; D could derive from TRBD1 or TRBD2 (5 bases each). CDR3 length: 14 amino acids. Germline CDR1 is MNHEY and CDR2 is SMNVEV (reference sequence). CDR3 sequence: CASSLLGVSDAQYF. CDR3 bases: TGTGCCAGCAGTTTATTGGGGGTTTCAGATGCGCAGTATTTT.

Ten or more counts support this clonotype. This chain links TRBV7-9 with TRBJ2-7; 12 bases fit TRBD2. The CDR3 extends over 15 amino acids. The germline CDR1 and CDR2 sequences are SEHNR and FQNEAQ (reference sequence). The ends lost 4 bases at V and 5 bases at J; junction bases unmatched: 6. The CDR3 here is CASSSGLAGRNEQYF. The CDR3 DNA reads TGTGCCAGCAGCTCTGGACTAGCGGGAAGGAACGAGCAGTACTTC.

In regard to this clonotype: The junction departs from the called germline gene at one end, perhaps through a read error. This rearrangement joins TRBV4-2 to TRBJ2-5; 13 bases align to TRBD2. Germline CDR1 LGHNA, CDR2 YNFKEQ. The length of the CDR3 is 20 residues. The CDR3 reads CASSQDPGLAGSLHSGAQCF. In nucleotides, the CDR3 is TGTGCCAGCAGCCAAGACCCGGGACTAGCGGGATCTCTCCACTCGGGGGCCCAGTGCTTC.

This clonotype was detected many times. The chain joins TRBV5-5 to TRBJ1-1, with D perhaps TRBD1 (5 bases). Germline V gives CDR1 SGHKS, CDR2 YYEKEE (reference sequence). Between the trimmed V and J ends, which lost 3 bases and 0 bases, there was a span of 15 bases. CDR3 length equals 16 residues. The CDR3 sequence is CASSSWGRDMNTEAFF. In nucleotides, the CDR3 is TGTGCCAGCAGCTCATGGGGCAGGGATATGAACACTGAAGCTTTCTTT.

This clonotype showed up just a few times. The genes are TRBV7-9 and TRBJ2-7; D may correspond to TRBD1 or TRBD2 (5 bases each). V lost 2 bases to trimming and J lost 4 bases, with 12 bases between them. Germline CDR1 is SEHNR and CDR2 is FQNEAQ (reference sequence). CDR3 length: 14 amino acids. Here the CDR3 reads CASSLSGANYEQYF. CDR3 sequence (DNA): TGTGCCAGCAGCTTATCCGGGGCTAATTACGAGCAGTACTTC.

Many counts were recorded for this clonotype. The chain is built from TRBV19 and TRBJ2-2, with D maybe TRBD2 (5 bases). Trimming left V 5 bases short and J 7 bases short, with 5 bases between. CDR1 and CDR2 (germline): LNHDA, SQIVND (reference sequence). The CDR3 has 11 amino acids. CDR3 residues: CASSGGGELFF. Here the CDR3 DNA reads TGTGCCAGTAGTGGAGGCGGGGAGCTGTTTTTT.

This clonotype was detected a few times. The chain is built from TRBV7-9 and TRBJ1-1, with D hard to call. The CDR3 runs 14 residues. Germline V lookup: CDR1 SEHNR, CDR2 FQNEAQ (reference sequence). Trimming removed 1 base from V and 3 bases from J, with 9 bases in between. The CDR3 loop reads CASSLVGSYTEAFF. The CDR3 DNA is TGTGCCAGCAGCTTAGTCGGTTCTTACACTGAAGCTTTCTTT.

This clonotype was recorded many times. The rearrangement joins TRBV5-4 to TRBJ2-1; 13 bases agree with TRBD2. Germline lookup yields CDR1 SGHNT and CDR2 YYREEE (reference sequence). The CDR3 runs 15 residues. Trimming removed 4 bases from V and 8 bases from J; junction bases left unmatched: 6. The CDR3 region is CASSPGLAGDDEQFF. The CDR3 DNA sequence: TGTGCCAGCAGCCCCGGACTAGCGGGAGACGATGAGCAGTTCTTC.

As to this clonotype: This could be a read error, since a much larger clone is one nucleotide away. This chain connects TRBV6-2 or TRBV6-3 to TRBJ2-5; 9 bases are a match to TRBD1. The V gene's germline CDR1 is MNHEY and CDR2 SVGEGT. The CDR3 spans 14 residues. CDR3 sequence: CASRTQGAQEPQYF. Written as DNA, the CDR3 is TGTGCCAGCAGAACACAGGGGGCACAAGAGCCCCAGTACTTC.

This clonotype was detected many times. The V gene is TRBV7-9, the J gene TRBJ2-7; D gene unclear. CDR3 length: 14 amino acids. Germline V gene lookup returns CDR1 SEHNR and CDR2 FQNEAQ (reference sequence). V shed 1 base and J shed 2 bases, with 9 bases lying between them. CDR3 protein: CASSLDPRPYEQYF. DNA of the CDR3: TGTGCCAGCAGCTTAGATCCCCGACCCTACGAGCAGTACTTC.

Worth noting for this clonotype: Given a much more abundant clone one base away, this may be a read error. The chain recombines TRBV9 with TRBJ2-1, with 8 bases aligning to TRBD1. The germline gives CDR1 SGDLS, CDR2 YYNGEE. The CDR3 length is 19 residues. As DNA, the CDR3 is TGTGCCAGCAGCGTAGTATCCTCTGCACAGGGGGGATCCTACGATGAGCAGTTCTTC. This sequence encodes CASSVVSSAQGGSYDEQFF. The complete variable domain, with remaining parts taken from reference TRBV9 and TRBJ2-1, reads DSGVTQTPKHLITATGQRVTLRCSPRSGDLSVYWYQQSLDQGLQFLIQYYNGEERAKGNILERFSAQQFPDLHSELNLSSLELGDSALYFCASSVVSSAQGGSYDEQFFGPGTRLTVL.

This clonotype appeared a few times. J is TRBJ2-1 and V is TRBV11-2, with 14 bases fitting TRBD2. Germline CDR1 and CDR2: SGHAT and FQNNGV. The CDR3 is 19 residues long. Losses at the gene ends were 3 bases for V and 0 bases for J; bases not matched to a gene: 7. The chain's CDR3 is CASSFGLAGGRGSYNEQFF. The CDR3 bases are TGTGCCAGCAGCTTCGGACTAGCGGGAGGTAGGGGCTCCTACAATGAGCAGTTCTTC.

This clonotype came up many times. The rearrangement uses TRBV7-2 and TRBJ2-2, with a tentative D call TRBD1 (6 bases). V was cut by 3 bases and J by 4 bases, with 12 bases left in between. The CDR3 runs to 15 residues. Per the germline V gene, CDR1 is SGHTA and CDR2 is FQGNSA. The CDR3, as DNA: TGTGCCAGCAGCTTTTTCCAGGGGACCACCGGGGAGCTGTTTTTT. Translated: CASSFFQGTTGELFF.

This chain links TRBV11-2 with TRBJ1-1, with 8 bases fitting TRBD1. This CDR3 is built from 15 residues. The germline V gene has CDR1 SGHAT and CDR2 FQNNGV. V lost 0 bases, J lost 5 bases, and 5 bases stayed unmatched. The CDR3 loop reads CASSLDDRGGTEAFF. DNA of the CDR3: TGTGCCAGCAGCTTAGACGACAGGGGTGGGACTGAAGCTTTCTTT.

This clonotype was detected many times. The CDR3 loop is CASRLGQGGDEKLFF. CDR3 DNA sequence: TGTGCCAGCAGGCTCGGACAGGGGGGGGATGAAAAACTGTTTTTT. This chain connects TRBV3-2 to TRBJ1-4; the table's D gene call, TRBD1, was not cross checked with the DNA. TRBV3-2 is tagged as a pseudogene. This CDR3 has 15 amino acids.

This clonotype was seen many times. J is TRBJ1-3 and V is TRBV4-1, with a tentative D call TRBD1 (5 bases). CDR3 length equals 15 residues. In germline, CDR1 is MGHRA, CDR2 YSYEKL. V gave up 4 bases and J gave up 0 bases, with 10 bases separating them. CDR3 coding DNA: TGCGCCAGCAGCCCCCGGGGCAACTCTGGAAACACCATATATTTT. This gives the protein CASSPRGNSGNTIYF.

Only a few counts were recorded for this clonotype. Being one base from a much bigger clone, this may be a read error. The CDR3, as DNA: TGTGCCAGCAGCGGGGGGACTAACGGGTATTACGAGCAGTACTTC. Translated: CASSGGTNGYYEQYF. The chain combines TRBV7-9 with TRBJ2-7; 7 nucleotides agree with TRBD2. CDR1 and CDR2 (germline): SEHNR, FQNEAQ (reference sequence). V lost 5 bases, J lost 4 bases, and 11 bases stayed unmatched. The CDR3 runs to 15 residues.

Points on this clonotype: A much more abundant neighbour one base away suggests this may be a read error. The chain employs TRBV3-1 and TRBJ1-1; tentative D call: TRBD1 (6 bases). V dropped 1 base and J dropped 0 bases, with 21 bases sitting between them. The germline gives CDR1 LGHDT, CDR2 YNNKEL (reference sequence). This CDR3 is 19 amino acids long. CDR3 in DNA: TGTGCCAGCAGCCAAGGTCAGTGGACAGAAAAATACATGAACACTGAAGCTTTCTTT. Protein product: CASSQGQWTEKYMNTEAFF. The full variable domain, its missing parts supplied by reference TRBV3-1 and TRBJ1-1, is DTAVSQTPKYLVTQMGNDKSIKCEQNLGHDTMYWYKQDSKKFLKIMFSYNNKELIINETVPNRFSPKSPDKAHLNLHINSLELGDSAVYFCASSQGQWTEKYMNTEAFFGQGTRLTVV.

This clonotype was detected many times. This chain connects TRBV12-3 or TRBV12-4 to TRBJ2-1; TRBD1 agrees at 8 bases. This CDR3 spans 14 amino acids. V trimming: 1 base; J trimming: 4 bases; junction bases outside the gene matches: 0. In DNA, the CDR3 is TGTGCCAGCAGTTTAGGGACAGGGTACAATGAGCAGTTCTTC. Its translation is CASSLGTGYNEQFF.